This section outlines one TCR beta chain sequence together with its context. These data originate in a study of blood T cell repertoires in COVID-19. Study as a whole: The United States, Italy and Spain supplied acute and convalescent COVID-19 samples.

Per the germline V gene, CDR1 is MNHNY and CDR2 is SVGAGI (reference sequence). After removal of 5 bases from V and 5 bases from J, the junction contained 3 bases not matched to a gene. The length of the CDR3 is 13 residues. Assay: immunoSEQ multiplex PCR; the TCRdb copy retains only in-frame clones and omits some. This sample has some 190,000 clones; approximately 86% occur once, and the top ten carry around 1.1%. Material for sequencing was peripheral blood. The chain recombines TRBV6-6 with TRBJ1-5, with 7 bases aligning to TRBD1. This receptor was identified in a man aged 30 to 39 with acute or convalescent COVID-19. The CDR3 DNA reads TGTGCCAGCAGTCATGGACAGGATCAGCCCCAGCATTTT. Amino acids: CASSHGQDQPQHF.